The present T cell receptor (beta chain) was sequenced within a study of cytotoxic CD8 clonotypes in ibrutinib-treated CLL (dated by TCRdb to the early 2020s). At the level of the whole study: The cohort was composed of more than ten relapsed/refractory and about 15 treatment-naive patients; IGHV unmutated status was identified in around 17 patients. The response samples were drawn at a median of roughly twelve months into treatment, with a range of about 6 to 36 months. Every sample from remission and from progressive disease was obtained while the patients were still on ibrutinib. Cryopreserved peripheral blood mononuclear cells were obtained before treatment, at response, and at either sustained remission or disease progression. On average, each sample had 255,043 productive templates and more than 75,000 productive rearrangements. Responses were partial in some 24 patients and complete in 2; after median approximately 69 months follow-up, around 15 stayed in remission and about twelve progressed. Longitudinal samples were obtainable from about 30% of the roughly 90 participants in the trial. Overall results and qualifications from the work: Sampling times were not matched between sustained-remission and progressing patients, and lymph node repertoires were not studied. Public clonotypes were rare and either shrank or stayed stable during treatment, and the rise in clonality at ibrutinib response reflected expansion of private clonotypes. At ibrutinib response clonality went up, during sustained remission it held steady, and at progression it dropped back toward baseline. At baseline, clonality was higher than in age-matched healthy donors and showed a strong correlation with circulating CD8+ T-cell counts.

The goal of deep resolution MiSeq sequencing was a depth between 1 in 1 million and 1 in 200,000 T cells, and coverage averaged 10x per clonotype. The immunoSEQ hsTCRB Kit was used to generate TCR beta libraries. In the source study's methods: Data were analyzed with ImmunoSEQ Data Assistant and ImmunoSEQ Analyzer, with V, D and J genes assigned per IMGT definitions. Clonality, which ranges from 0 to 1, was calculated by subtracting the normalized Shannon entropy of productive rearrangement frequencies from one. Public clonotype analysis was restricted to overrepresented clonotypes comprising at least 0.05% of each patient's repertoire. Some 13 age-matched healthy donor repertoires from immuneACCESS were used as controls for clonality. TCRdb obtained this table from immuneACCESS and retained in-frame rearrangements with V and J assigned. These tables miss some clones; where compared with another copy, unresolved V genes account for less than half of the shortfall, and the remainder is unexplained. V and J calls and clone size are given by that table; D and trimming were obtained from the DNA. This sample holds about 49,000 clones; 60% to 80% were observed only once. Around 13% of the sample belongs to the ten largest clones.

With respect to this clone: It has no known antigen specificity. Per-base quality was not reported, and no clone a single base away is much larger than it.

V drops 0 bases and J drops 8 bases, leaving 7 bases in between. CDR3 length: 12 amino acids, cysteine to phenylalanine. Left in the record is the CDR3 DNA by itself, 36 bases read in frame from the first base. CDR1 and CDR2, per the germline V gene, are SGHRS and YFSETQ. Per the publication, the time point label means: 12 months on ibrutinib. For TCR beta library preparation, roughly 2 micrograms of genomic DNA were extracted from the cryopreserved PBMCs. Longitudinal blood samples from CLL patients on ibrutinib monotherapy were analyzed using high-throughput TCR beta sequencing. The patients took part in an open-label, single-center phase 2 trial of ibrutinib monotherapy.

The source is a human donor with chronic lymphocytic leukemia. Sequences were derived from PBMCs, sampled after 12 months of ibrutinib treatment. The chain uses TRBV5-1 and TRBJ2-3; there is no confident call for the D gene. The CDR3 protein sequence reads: CASSLVIGTQYF. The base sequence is TGCGCCAGCAGCTTGGTCATAGGTACGCAGTATTTT. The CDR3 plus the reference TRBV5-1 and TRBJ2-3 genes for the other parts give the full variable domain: KAGVTQTPRYLIKTRGQQVTLSCSPISGHRSVSWYQQTPGQGLQFLFEYFSETQRNKGNFPGRFSGRQFSNSRSEMNVSTLELGDSALYLCASSLVIGTQYFGPGTRLTVL.